The 23 T cell receptor beta chains below all came from one sample that was sequenced in a study of beta chain features in type 1 diabetes. Study-wide results and limits: Shorter TCRB CDR3s, moderately but significantly so, marked every one of the four CD4+ subsets in Type 1 diabetes patients.

The study reverse transcribed the entire isolated RNA, so it sequenced expressed TCRB transcripts. Some clones are missing from TCRdb's copy, which holds only in-frame ones; the method was immunoSEQ multiplex PCR. The repertoire includes over 40,000 clones, approximately 72% of them detected once, and more than 2% sits in the top ten. Their antigens are not known. The sequencing input was Tregs from blood. Source of these receptors: a woman aged 18-30 years with type 1 diabetes.

J is TRBJ2-7 and V is TRBV9; D possibly corresponds to TRBD2 (7 bases). Trimming cost V 7 bases and J 0 bases, with 14 bases left between them. CDR1 SGDLS and CDR2 YYNGEE come from the germline V gene. The CDR3 totals 14 residues. The CDR3 DNA follows: TGTGCCAGCGGCACGGGGGGACACTCCTACGAGCAGTACTTC. As protein: CASGTGGHSYEQYF.

To note about this clone: The CDR3 end shows no conserved phenylalanine or tryptophan, and so a read error is likely. This chain joins TRBV7-2 and TRBJ1-6; TRBD1 agrees at 10 bases. CDR1 is SGHTA and CDR2 is FQGNSA in the germline V gene. J lost 13 bases, V lost 1 base, and 4 bases had no gene match. This CDR3 contains 14 residues. In DNA, the CDR3 is TGTGCCAGCAGCTTAGGGGACAGGGGTTTGCCCCTCCACCTT. It translates to CASSLGDRGLPLHL.

The V gene is TRBV7-8, the J gene TRBJ2-5; 8 nucleotides line up with TRBD1. This CDR3 region has 14 residues. Germline CDR1 is SGHVS and CDR2 is FQNEAQ. The trim removed 4 bases at V and 1 base at J, leaving 2 bases unmatched. CDR3: CASSSDRGQETQYF. For the CDR3, the DNA is TGTGCCAGCAGCTCAGACAGGGGCCAAGAGACCCAGTACTTC.

This rearrangement joins TRBV10-3 to TRBJ2-3; no reliable D call. The V end lost 3 bases, the J end lost 0 bases, and 10 bases lay between the germline ends. This CDR3 comprises 15 residues. CDR1 is ENHRY and CDR2 is SYGVKD in the germline V gene. CDR3 sequence: CAISDSTGSTDTQYF. The CDR3 nucleotides are TGTGCCATCAGTGATTCGACTGGTAGCACAGATACGCAGTATTTT.

The chain couples TRBV6-6 to TRBJ2-6; perhaps TRBD2 as D (5 bases). Trimming left V 5 bases short and J 3 bases short, with 14 bases between. The CDR3 length is 16 residues. Per germline, CDR1 MNHNY and CDR2 SVGAGI (reference sequence). CDR3 loop: CASSNWGRGGANVLTF. In DNA form, the CDR3 reads TGTGCCAGCAGTAACTGGGGTCGGGGTGGGGCCAACGTCCTGACTTTC.

This chain joins TRBV7-9 and TRBJ2-5, with 7 positions matching TRBD2. CDR1 is SEHNR, CDR2 FQNEAQ, per germline (reference sequence). The CDR3 contains 13 residues. The J segment lost 5 bases and the V segment lost 4 bases, leaving 4 bases of the junction unmatched. The CDR3 DNA reads as TGTGCCAGCAGCTATGGGGGGGAGGAGACCCAGTACTTC. As protein: CASSYGGEETQYF.

This chain joins TRBV5-1 and TRBJ2-3; TRBD2 matches at 11 bases. The length of the CDR3 is 17 residues. After removal of 0 bases from V and 6 bases from J, the junction contained 9 bases not matched to a gene. Germline V lookup: CDR1 SGHRS, CDR2 YFSETQ. The CDR3 region has the DNA TGCGCCAGCAGCTTGGGCAATAGCGGGGGGGCCAGGGATACGCAGTATTTT. It encodes CASSLGNSGGARDTQYF.

The chain joins TRBV28 to TRBJ1-2, with D perhaps TRBD1 (6 bases). The CDR3 is made up of 13 amino acids. Trimming cost V 3 bases and J 5 bases, with 10 bases left between them. The germline gives CDR1 MDHEN, CDR2 SYDVKM. For the CDR3, the DNA is TGTGCCAGCAGTTTTACAGGGTTTTATGGCTACACCTTC. It is translated as CASSFTGFYGYTF.

The table lists this clone with a few counts. This rearrangement joins TRBV6-6 to TRBJ1-5; TRBD1 aligns across 9 bases. Germline CDR1 MNHNY, CDR2 SVGAGI (reference sequence). The CDR3 has 16 amino acids. V shed 4 bases and J 4 bases; nucleotides not matched to a gene: 8. The chain's CDR3 is CASSWGQGRANQPQHF. The CDR3 coding sequence is TGTGCCAGCAGTTGGGGACAGGGAAGGGCAAATCAGCCCCAGCATTTT.

This clone was counted only a few times. The chain employs TRBV2 and TRBJ1-4; TRBD1 aligns across 8 bases. Unmatched junction bases numbered 7, after V lost 6 bases and J lost 7 bases. CDR1 is SNHLY and CDR2 is FYNNEI in the germline V gene. The CDR3 is made up of 14 amino acids. CDR3 sequence reads: CASRGQGRSEKLFF. The CDR3 DNA is TGTGCCAGCAGAGGACAGGGTCGGAGTGAAAAACTGTTTTTT.

The sample holds a few counts of this clone. The chain combines TRBV5-4 with TRBJ2-5; TRBD1 aligns across 7 bases. With the DNA end fitting TRBJ2-7 better, the J assignment may be wrong. Per the germline V gene, CDR1 is SGHNT and CDR2 is YYREEE (reference sequence). The CDR3 contains 15 residues. Written as DNA, the CDR3 is TGTGCCAGCAGCCCAGGACAGATAAACAGGGGCGAGCAGTACTTC. Translating gives CASSPGQINRGEQYF.

This sequence joins TRBV7-9 and TRBJ2-3; no clear D gene. Germline assignment: CDR1 SEHNR and CDR2 FQNEAQ (reference sequence). The CDR3 loop spans 11 amino acids. Trimming shortened V by 3 bases and J by 5 bases, and 3 bases separated the two germline ends. In nucleotides, the CDR3 is TGTGCCAGCAGCTTCTTAGATACGCAGTATTTT. Amino acid sequence: CASSFLDTQYF.

Remarks on this clone: The junction departs from the called germline gene at one end, perhaps through a read error. This CDR3 is also generated by other DNA sequences in the sample. V gene TRBV7-9 combines with J gene TRBJ2-3; D is ambiguous. This CDR3 contains 14 residues. Germline V gene sequence: CDR1 SEHNR, CDR2 FQNEAQ (reference sequence). The CDR3 spells CASSLTQYEDTQYF. CDR3 DNA: TGTGCTAGCAGCTTAACACAGTACGAAGATACGCAGTATTTT. Filled out from reference TRBV7-9 and TRBJ2-3, the complete variable domain reads DTGVSQNPRHKITKRGQNVTFRCDPISEHNRLYWYRQTLGQGPEFLTYFQNEAQLEKSRLLSDRFSAERPKGSFSTLEIQRTEQGDSAMYLCASSLTQYEDTQYFGPGTRLTVL.

The rearrangement uses TRBV5-4 and TRBJ1-1; possibly TRBD1 for D (6 bases). The CDR3 runs to 14 residues. Germline CDR1 SGHNT, CDR2 YYREEE (reference sequence). V lost 0 bases, J lost 6 bases, and 12 bases lay in between. The CDR3 here is CASSLEQGFSEAFF. The CDR3 nucleotides read TGTGCCAGCAGCTTGGAACAGGGATTTTCTGAAGCTTTCTTT. Combining the CDR3 with reference TRBV5-4 and TRBJ1-1 gives the whole variable domain ETGVTQSPTHLIKTRGQQVTLRCSSQSGHNTVSWYQQALGQGPQFIFQYYREEENGRGNFPPRFSGLQFPNYSSELNVNALELDDSALYLCASSLEQGFSEAFFGQGTRLTVV.

This chain connects TRBV18 to TRBJ2-3; D unclear. The CDR3 runs to 14 residues. V lost 2 bases and J lost 2, with 8 bases in between. Germline lookup yields CDR1 KGHSH and CDR2 LQKENI. CDR3 region: CASSPSLDTDTQYF. The CDR3 DNA follows: TGTGCCAGCTCACCATCTCTAGACACAGATACGCAGTATTTT.

The chain employs TRBV18 and TRBJ2-2; 8 positions match TRBD1. CDR1 KGHSH and CDR2 LQKENI come from the germline V gene. This CDR3 is 15 amino acids long. V shed 4 bases, J shed 1 base, and the junction held 2 bases outside the gene matches. CDR3 nucleotides: TGTGCCAGCTCACTCGGACAGGGGAACACCGGGGAGCTGTTTTTT. This sequence encodes CASSLGQGNTGELFF. Full variable domain (missing parts from reference TRBV18 and TRBJ2-2): NAGVMQNPRHLVRRRGQEARLRCSPMKGHSHVYWYRQLPEEGLKFMVYLQKENIIDESGMPKERFSAEFPKEGPSILRIQQVVRGDSAAYFCASSLGQGNTGELFFGEGSRLTVL.

About this clone: No conserved phenylalanine or tryptophan is present at the end of the CDR3, so a read error is the likely explanation. The chain uses TRBV7-2 and TRBJ1-6; D is undetermined. Germline CDR1 is SGHTA and CDR2 is FQGNSA. Trimming shortened V by 2 bases and J by 7 bases, and 9 bases separated the two germline ends. The CDR3 totals 14 residues. Written as DNA, the CDR3 is TGTGCCAGCAGCTTACCGCCCGGGAATTCACCCCTCCACCTT. Its translation is CASSLPPGNSPLHL.

The V call is TRBV11-2, the J call TRBJ2-4; 10 nucleotides agree with TRBD2. Trimming at V came to 0 bases and at J to 9 bases, leaving 8 bases not matched to a gene. This CDR3 has 16 residues. Germline CDR1 SGHAT, CDR2 FQNNGV. The CDR3 region is CASSLETSGILSIQYF. In nucleotides, the CDR3 is TGTGCCAGCAGCTTAGAAACTAGCGGGATCCTAAGCATTCAGTACTTC.

Only a few counts were recorded for this clone. This chain links TRBV2 with TRBJ2-3; D unresolved. This CDR3 has 11 amino acids. V was pared by 3 bases and J by 7 bases, with 5 bases between. Looked up from germline, CDR1 is SNHLY and CDR2 is FYNNEI. CDR3 nucleotides: TGTGCCAGCAGTGATTTAAATACGCAGTATTTT. Its translation: CASSDLNTQYF.

The chain combines TRBV10-3 with TRBJ2-1; 8 bases map to TRBD2. Germline V gives CDR1 ENHRY, CDR2 SYGVKD. This CDR3 contains 13 residues. V was pared by 11 bases and J by 7 bases, with 10 bases of the junction left unmatched. CDR3 in DNA: TGTGCCGCCAGCGGGAGAGAGCAGAATGAGCAGTTCTTC. Translating gives CAASGREQNEQFF.

The chain carries TRBV25-1 and TRBJ1-3, with TRBD1 as a possible D gene (5 bases). Between the trimmed V and J ends, which lost 3 bases and 2 bases, there was a span of 14 bases. The CDR3 covers 16 residues. Looked up from germline, CDR1 is MGHDK and CDR2 is SYGVNS. CDR3 region: CASSDWRGAAGNTIYF. The CDR3, as DNA: TGTGCCAGCAGTGACTGGAGGGGAGCTGCTGGAAACACCATATATTTT. The complete variable domain, with remaining parts taken from reference TRBV25-1 and TRBJ1-3, reads EADIYQTPRYLVIGTGKKITLECSQTMGHDKMYWYQQDPGMELHLIHYSYGVNSTEKGDLSSESTVSRIRTEHFPLTLESARPSHTSQYLCASSDWRGAAGNTIYFGEGSWLTVV.

In its sample, this clone was seen a few times. This chain connects TRBV18 to TRBJ1-5; tentatively, D is TRBD1 (5 bases). V was shortened by 2 bases and J by 1 base, with 9 bases between the two germline ends. Germline loops: CDR1 KGHSH, CDR2 LQKENI. The CDR3 length is 15 residues. The CDR3 DNA sequence: TGTGCCAGCTCACCAGGGGCAAGCAGCAATCAGCCCCAGCATTTT. Protein: CASSPGASSNQPQHF.

V usage is TRBV19 and J usage is TRBJ2-4; 12 nucleotides align to TRBD2. Germline CDR1 LNHDA, CDR2 SQIVND (reference sequence). The CDR3 has 17 residues. J was trimmed by 0 bases and V by 5 bases; bases with no gene match: 5. The CDR3 here is CASSELAGGLAKNIQYF. Written as DNA, the CDR3 is TGTGCCAGTAGTGAACTAGCGGGGGGACTAGCCAAAAACATTCAGTACTTC.